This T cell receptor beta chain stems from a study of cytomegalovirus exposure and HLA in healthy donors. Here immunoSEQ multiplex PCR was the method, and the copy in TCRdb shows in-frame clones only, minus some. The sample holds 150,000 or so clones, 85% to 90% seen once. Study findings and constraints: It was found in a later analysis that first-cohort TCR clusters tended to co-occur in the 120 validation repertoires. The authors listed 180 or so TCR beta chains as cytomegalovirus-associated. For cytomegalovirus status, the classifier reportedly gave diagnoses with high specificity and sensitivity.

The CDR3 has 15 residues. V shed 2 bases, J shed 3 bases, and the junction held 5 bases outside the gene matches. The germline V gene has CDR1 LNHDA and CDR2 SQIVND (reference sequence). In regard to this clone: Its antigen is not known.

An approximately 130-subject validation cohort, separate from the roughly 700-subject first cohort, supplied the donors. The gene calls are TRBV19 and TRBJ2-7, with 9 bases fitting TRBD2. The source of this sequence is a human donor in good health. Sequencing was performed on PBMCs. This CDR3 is CASSIRTSADYEQYF. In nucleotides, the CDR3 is TGTGCCAGTAGTATAAGGACTAGCGCCGACTACGAGCAGTACTTC.